This TCR beta chain was recorded in a study of vaccination and CD4 T cells after COVID-19. Across the study: Participants got two doses of BNT162b2 or mRNA-1273 vaccine.

Specified treatment: approximately 9-day PBMC culture with coronavirus spike peptide pools or control peptides (ViraFEST assay). In the ViraFEST assay, peptide-pool expansion preceded TCR sequencing of expanded clonotypes. Wells that each held around 2 million PBMCs were cultured with 8.5 to 10 IU/ml IL-2 and 8.5 to 10 ug/ml peptide pools. Study findings and constraints: Convalescent patients displayed spike mono-reactivity in 304 of 307 vaccine-specific clones.

This CDR3 contains 15 residues. The V and J ends lost 0 bases and 10 bases, in that order; junction bases with no gene match: 8. The germline V gene encodes CDR1 MGHRA and CDR2 YSYEKL. The Oncomine TCR Beta short-read assay sequenced DNA from cultured CD4+ T cells. MiXCR was run by TCRdb on the PCR reads, yielding one entry per CDR3 protein. The profile covers about 27,000 distinct CDR3 sequences, with approximately 62% appearing a single time and around 16% taken by the ten largest. Turning to this clonotype: Its specificity is unknown.

The material sequenced was CD4+ T cells from blood, cultured in vitro, taken after SARS-CoV-2 vaccination. V and J are TRBV4-1 and TRBJ1-4, with TRBD1 matching 7 bases. This TCR came from a human donor who received a COVID-19 vaccine. The CDR3 loop reads CASSQDPGGEGKLFF. The DNA for the CDR3 is TGCGCCAGCAGCCAAGACCCAGGGGGAGAGGGAAAACTGTTTTTT.